The clone carrying this TCR beta chain has more than one count but fewer than ten. Antigen: not known. The length of the CDR3 is 21 residues. J lost 0 bases, V lost 6 bases, and 18 bases had no gene match. Germline loops: CDR1 LGHNA, CDR2 YNFKEQ. TCRdb called the 5' RACE reads again in MiXCR, with one record for every CDR3 protein. Of around 290,000 distinct CDR3 sequences listed, just under 9.5% are singletons. This sample was taken from a study of identical twins. Healthy Caucasians provided all donations. Study findings and constraints: Abundant beta clonotypes from cord blood had fewer insertions, unlike memory repertoires, which showed none.

The data were also submitted as part of a second study, on yellow fever vaccine responses in identical twins.

The chain links TRBV4-2 to TRBJ2-2, with 11 bases lining up with TRBD2. This clonotype originated in a young woman in good health. Material: CD8+ T cells sorted from blood. CDR3 bases: TGTGCCAGCAGAGGGCCGACTAGCGGGACCAACGACCTTACGAACACCGGGGAGCTGTTTTTT. It translates to CASRGPTSGTNDLTNTGELFF.